The 12 T cell receptor beta chains presented below share a single source sample, sequenced in a study of cytomegalovirus exposure and HLA in healthy donors. PCR amplification relied on 60 Vbeta primers (plus 13 Jbeta primers). Only in-frame clones appear in the TCRdb table, and some are missing; sequencing was by immunoSEQ multiplex PCR. The table records about 200,000 clones, just over 75% of them present only once. The source material was PBMCs. These receptors were collected from a young man in good health and CMV-seronegative.

The V and J genes are TRBV28 and TRBJ1-3, with 7 bases aligning to TRBD1. Trimming cost V 6 bases and J 5 bases; bases outside gene matches: 7. Per the germline V gene, CDR1 is MDHEN and CDR2 is SYDVKM. The CDR3 length is 14 residues. Here the CDR3 DNA reads TGTGCCAGCAGCCAAGGGACAGCGCGAAACACCATATATTTT. Its translation is CASSQGTARNTIYF.

This chain uses TRBV27 with TRBJ1-2; D is unclear. There are 13 residues in the CDR3. Trimming shortened V by 1 base and J by 3 bases, and 6 bases separated the two germline ends. From germline, CDR1 is MNHEY and CDR2 SMNVEV (reference sequence). In DNA, the CDR3 is TGTGCCAGCAGTTTATGGAGGGACTATGGCTACACCTTC. This codes for CASSLWRDYGYTF.

The rearrangement links TRBV10-1 to TRBJ2-1; TRBD2 is a possible D gene (5 bases). CDR3 size: 15 residues. Between the trimmed V and J ends, which lost 6 bases and 1 base, there was a span of 13 bases. Germline assignment: CDR1 WNHNN and CDR2 SYGVQD (reference sequence). DNA of the CDR3: TGCGCCAGCAGGCGAGCGGATTCTTCCTACAATGAGCAGTTCTTC. It translates to CASRRADSSYNEQFF.

Here the CDR3 DNA reads TGTGCCAGCAGCTTACCGGGACTAGCGGGCCATGAGCAGTTCTTC. It translates to CASSLPGLAGHEQFF. V usage is TRBV7-9 and J usage is TRBJ2-1; TRBD2 agrees at 12 bases. The germline V gene encodes CDR1 SEHNR and CDR2 FQNEAQ (reference sequence). The CDR3 length is 15 residues. The J segment lost 8 bases and the V segment lost 2 bases, leaving 4 bases of the junction unmatched.

The gene calls are TRBV29-1 and TRBJ1-2; possibly TRBD1 for D (6 bases). This CDR3 spans 13 amino acids. Germline V gene sequence: CDR1 SQVTM, CDR2 ANQGSEA. Trimming shortened V by 8 bases and J by 8 bases, and 21 bases separated the two germline ends. For the CDR3, the DNA is TGCAGCATAAAGTCAGGGGCGAGCAGAGGCTACACCTTC. It encodes CSIKSGASRGYTF.

The chain recombines TRBV19 with TRBJ1-3; tentative D call: TRBD1 (6 bases). The CDR3 spans 15 residues. Trimming cost V 4 bases and J 4 bases, with 14 bases left between them. Germline-derived CDR1 and CDR2 are LNHDA and SQIVND (reference sequence). The chain's CDR3 is CASSSITGNGNTIYF. The DNA of the CDR3 is TGTGCCAGTAGTAGCATAACAGGGAACGGAAACACCATATATTTT.

This clone has only one observation. The chain joins TRBV7-2 to TRBJ2-1, with TRBD2 as a possible D gene (6 bases). V lost 3 bases and J 9 bases, leaving 18 bases between the germline ends. This CDR3 is built from 15 residues. The germline gives CDR1 SGHTA, CDR2 FQGNSA. CDR3 sequence: CASSFFSGMTIEQFF. CDR3 DNA: TGTGCCAGCAGCTTCTTTAGCGGAATGACAATTGAGCAGTTCTTC.

The chain employs TRBV6-6 and TRBJ1-1, with TRBD1 matching over 7 bases. J lost 11 bases, V lost 6 bases, and 18 bases had no gene match. The CDR3 extends over 15 amino acids. Germline CDR1 reads MNHNY; CDR2 reads SVGAGI (reference sequence). CDR3 in amino acids: CASSHIRDSRRWAFF. The CDR3 region has the DNA TGTGCCAGCAGCCATATAAGGGACAGCCGCAGATGGGCTTTCTTT.

This rearrangement joins TRBV27 to TRBJ1-2; the D is unclear. V dropped 2 bases and J dropped 4 bases, with 8 bases sitting between them. The CDR3 contains 13 residues. Germline CDR1 and CDR2: MNHEY and SMNVEV (reference sequence). As DNA, the CDR3 is TGTGCCAGCAGTTTAAACATCCGCTATGGCTACACCTTC. Translated, it gives CASSLNIRYGYTF.

This clone appeared a few times. The V gene is TRBV7-2, the J gene TRBJ2-2; unclear D gene. The CDR3 is 13 amino acids. CDR1 is SGHTA and CDR2 is FQGNSA in the germline V gene. V gave up 7 bases and J gave up 1 base, with 7 bases separating them. In DNA form, the CDR3 reads TGTGCCAGCAAAGAGTGGAACACCGGGGAGCTGTTTTTT. Amino acids: CASKEWNTGELFF.

The rearrangement joins TRBV7-8 to TRBJ2-5; unclear D gene. Per the germline V gene, CDR1 is SGHVS and CDR2 is FQNEAQ. The germline V and J ends were trimmed by 2 bases and 1 base, with 5 bases remaining between them. This CDR3 has 13 amino acids. The CDR3 nucleotides are TGTGCCAGCAGCTTACCATCCCAAGAGACCCAGTACTTC. As protein: CASSLPSQETQYF.

The chain joins TRBV11-2 to TRBJ2-7; 9 bases align to TRBD1. The CDR3 has 14 residues. V shed 4 bases and J 3 bases; nucleotides not matched to a gene: 4. Germline V gene sequence: CDR1 SGHAT, CDR2 FQNNGV. CDR3 amino acids: CASSSDRGIYEQYF. The CDR3 DNA follows: TGTGCCAGCAGCTCGGACAGGGGAATCTACGAGCAGTACTTC.